These T cell receptor beta chains were read from a single sample in a study of blood T cell repertoires in COVID-19. Repertoires were generated with immunoSEQ multiplex PCR, while TCRdb's copy carries only in-frame clones and drops some. In the table there are 62,000 or so clones, approximately 89% of which are singletons. The sample consisted of peripheral blood. These receptor sequences come from a human donor in a cohort sampled during active COVID-19. Both conserved end residues are part of each CDR3. D genes are given only for firm matches. The size field is filled for only some rows; it gives once, few, many or a size class.

j_call,clone_size,d_call,v_call,cdr3_aa,cdr3_nt
TRBJ2-5,NA,NA,TRBV19,CASSIQGETQYF,TGTGCCAGTAGTATACAGGGTGAGACCCAGTACTTC
TRBJ1-1,once,TRBD1,TRBV19,CASSIGTANTEAFF,TGTGCCAGTAGTATTGGGACAGCGAACACTGAAGCTTTCTTT
TRBJ2-7,NA,NA,TRBV28,CASSPGLESYEQYF,TGTGCCAGCAGCCCCGGACTCGAATCCTACGAGCAGTACTTC
TRBJ1-1,NA,TRBD1,TRBV3-1/TRBV3-2,CASSQTGQGSTEAFF,TGTGCCAGCAGCCAAACGGGACAGGGAAGCACTGAAGCTTTCTTT
TRBJ2-7,NA,NA,TRBV6-2/TRBV6-3,CASSSMADSYEQYF,TGTGCCAGCAGTAGCATGGCGGACTCCTACGAGCAGTACTTC
TRBJ1-5,NA,NA,TRBV28,CASSLQQPQHF,TGTGCCAGCAGTTTACAGCAGCCCCAGCATTTT
TRBJ1-5,NA,TRBD1,TRBV6-5,CASSGQGDQPQHF,TGTGCCAGCAGCGGACAGGGGGATCAGCCCCAGCATTTT
TRBJ1-5,NA,TRBD1,TRBV4-1,CASSQGRQGAGNQPQHF,TGCGCCAGCAGCCAAGGGAGACAGGGGGCAGGCAATCAGCCCCAGCATTTT
TRBJ1-1,NA,NA,TRBV5-6,CASSYVPNMNTEAFF,TGTGCCAGCAGCTACGTACCGAACATGAACACTGAAGCTTTCTTT
TRBJ2-1,NA,NA,TRBV7-9,CASSLGLSNEQFF,TGTGCCAGCAGCTTAGGGTTGAGCAATGAGCAGTTCTTC
TRBJ2-7,NA,TRBD2,TRBV7-9,CASSPVRAGGPHEQYF,TGTGCCAGCAGCCCGGTTAGAGCGGGAGGTCCCCACGAGCAGTACTTC
TRBJ1-5,NA,NA,TRBV30,CAWGPNSNQPQHF,TGTGCCTGGGGGCCTAATAGCAATCAGCCCCAGCATTTT
TRBJ2-5,few,NA,TRBV3-1/TRBV3-2,CASSYRARNSETQYF,TGTGCCAGCAGCTACAGGGCCCGAAACTCGGAGACCCAGTACTTC
TRBJ2-5,NA,NA,TRBV6-2/TRBV6-3,CASSPQGVPQETQYF,TGTGCCAGCAGTCCCCAGGGCGTACCCCAAGAGACCCAGTACTTC
TRBJ2-3,NA,TRBD2,TRBV3-1/TRBV3-2,CASSPTSGTDTQYF,TGTGCCAGCAGCCCGACTAGCGGCACAGATACGCAGTATTTT
TRBJ2-7,NA,NA,TRBV11-2,CASSLVDRTTEQYF,TGTGCCAGCAGCTTAGTAGATCGGACAACCGAGCAGTACTTC
TRBJ1-2,once,NA,TRBV29-1,CSVSGPDYGYTF,TGCAGCGTTTCTGGCCCCGACTATGGCTACACCTTC
TRBJ2-3,NA,NA,TRBV3-1/TRBV3-2,CASSHRDTQYF,TGTGCCAGCAGCCATCGGGATACGCAGTATTTT
TRBJ1-2,NA,NA,TRBV2,CASRESGASYGGYTF,TGTGCCAGCAGAGAATCAGGGGCGTCTTATGGTGGCTACACCTTC
TRBJ1-2,NA,NA,TRBV9,CASSVGSGEGYTF,TGTGCCAGCAGCGTAGGCTCAGGGGAAGGCTACACCTTC
TRBJ1-1,NA,TRBD1,TRBV18,CASSQDRESEAFF,TGTGCCAGCTCCCAGGACAGGGAGAGTGAAGCTTTCTTT
TRBJ2-4,NA,NA,TRBV2,CASSVAQAVGENIQYF,TGTGCCAGCAGTGTGGCACAGGCGGTCGGTGAAAACATTCAGTACTTC
TRBJ2-7,NA,NA,TRBV11-1,CASSPQGYEQYF,TGTGCCAGCAGCCCGCAGGGCTACGAGCAGTACTTC
TRBJ1-6,NA,NA,TRBV5-1,CASRPTPTVPNSPLHF,TGCGCCAGCAGACCTACGCCGACAGTACCTAATTCACCCCTCCACTTT
TRBJ1-4,NA,TRBD1,TRBV28,CASSRTGTGFQKLFF,TGTGCCAGCAGTCGCACCGGGACAGGTTTTCAAAAACTGTTTTTT
TRBJ1-3,NA,NA,TRBV6-5,CASRPHNPGNTIYF,TGTGCCAGCAGACCACACAACCCTGGAAACACCATATATTTT
TRBJ2-1,once,TRBD1,TRBV2,CASREGQGMGYNEQFF,TGTGCCAGCAGAGAGGGACAGGGAATGGGTTACAATGAGCAGTTCTTC
TRBJ1-1,NA,NA,TRBV19,CASSIPSARWNTEAFF,TGTGCCAGTAGTATCCCCTCCGCCAGATGGAACACTGAAGCTTTCTTT
TRBJ1-6,NA,NA,TRBV18,CASSPRMPRQGRGGFSPLHF,TGTGCCAGCTCACCACGTATGCCTCGGCAGGGAAGAGGGGGATTCTCACCCCTCCACTTT
TRBJ2-7,NA,TRBD1,TRBV2,CASSTTGTGINEQYF,TGTGCCAGCAGCACCACCGGGACAGGGATCAACGAGCAGTACTTC
TRBJ2-1,NA,NA,TRBV4-3,CASSQDRGRLTTINEQFF,TGCGCCAGCAGCCAAGATAGGGGGAGATTGACGACTATCAATGAGCAGTTCTTC
TRBJ2-3,NA,TRBD2,TRBV7-2,CASSQTGRYADTQYF,TGTGCCAGCAGCCAGACCGGGAGGTATGCAGATACGCAGTATTTT
TRBJ1-2,NA,NA,TRBV12-3/TRBV12-4,CASSFYQARGYTF,TGTGCCAGCAGTTTCTATCAGGCGCGAGGCTACACCTTC
TRBJ1-1,NA,NA,TRBV27,CASSLRGGGTEAFF,TGTGCCAGCAGTTTACGGGGAGGTGGCACTGAAGCTTTCTTT
TRBJ2-7,NA,NA,TRBV7-9,CASSPPNPYEQYF,TGTGCCAGCAGCCCCCCTAACCCGTACGAGCAGTACTTC
TRBJ1-1,NA,NA,TRBV24-1,CATSDLPGRTEAFF,TGTGCCACCAGTGATTTGCCCGGGAGGACTGAAGCTTTCTTT
TRBJ1-6,few,NA,TRBV28,CASSLGGRDAGLVAPLHF,TGTGCCAGCAGTTTAGGGGGCCGAGACGCTGGCCTGGTGGCACCCCTCCACTTT
TRBJ2-7,once,NA,TRBV10-3,CAISESEGTYEQYF,TGTGCCATCAGTGAGTCGGAGGGTACCTACGAGCAGTACTTC
TRBJ2-2,NA,NA,TRBV7-2,CASSPTNQRTGELFF,TGTGCCAGCAGCCCCACCAACCAACGGACCGGGGAGCTGTTTTTT
TRBJ1-2,NA,TRBD1,TRBV18,CASSQKGQGHYGYTF,TGTGCCAGCTCACAAAAGGGACAGGGCCACTATGGCTACACCTTC
TRBJ1-1,once,TRBD1,TRBV6-5,CASSKTGGPYTEAFF,TGTGCCAGCAGTAAAACAGGGGGGCCTTACACTGAAGCTTTCTTT
TRBJ2-4,NA,TRBD1,TRBV6-2/TRBV6-3,CASSYVDRVDRVDKNIQYF,TGTGCCAGCAGTTACGTGGACAGGGTGGACAGGGTGGACAAAAACATTCAGTACTTC
TRBJ1-1,NA,NA,TRBV9,CASSGQTALGTEAFF,TGTGCCAGCAGCGGACAGACGGCTCTGGGCACTGAAGCTTTCTTT
TRBJ2-7,NA,NA,TRBV29-1,CSVEGFGDYEQYF,TGCAGCGTTGAAGGGTTCGGGGACTACGAGCAGTACTTC
TRBJ1-2,NA,TRBD1,TRBV9,CASSLGTGGSYGYTF,TGTGCCAGCAGCCTTGGGACAGGGGGGAGTTATGGCTACACCTTC
TRBJ2-1,once,TRBD1,TRBV28,CASSTQGAYNEQFF,TGTGCCAGCAGTACACAGGGGGCCTACAATGAGCAGTTCTTC
TRBJ1-1,few,TRBD1,TRBV4-1,CASSQVLTGAGNTEAFF,TGCGCCAGCAGCCAAGTCCTCACAGGGGCGGGGAACACTGAAGCTTTCTTT
TRBJ1-4,NA,NA,TRBV30,CAWSSQATNEKLFF,TGTGCCTGGAGTTCACAGGCAACTAATGAAAAACTGTTTTTT
TRBJ1-2,NA,NA,TRBV5-6,CASSFLQSYGYTF,TGTGCCAGCAGCTTTTTACAGAGCTATGGCTACACCTTC
TRBJ2-2,NA,TRBD1,TRBV28,CASSTSRTGGTANTGELFF,TGTGCCAGCAGCACGAGCCGGACAGGGGGGACCGCGAACACCGGGGAGCTGTTTTTT